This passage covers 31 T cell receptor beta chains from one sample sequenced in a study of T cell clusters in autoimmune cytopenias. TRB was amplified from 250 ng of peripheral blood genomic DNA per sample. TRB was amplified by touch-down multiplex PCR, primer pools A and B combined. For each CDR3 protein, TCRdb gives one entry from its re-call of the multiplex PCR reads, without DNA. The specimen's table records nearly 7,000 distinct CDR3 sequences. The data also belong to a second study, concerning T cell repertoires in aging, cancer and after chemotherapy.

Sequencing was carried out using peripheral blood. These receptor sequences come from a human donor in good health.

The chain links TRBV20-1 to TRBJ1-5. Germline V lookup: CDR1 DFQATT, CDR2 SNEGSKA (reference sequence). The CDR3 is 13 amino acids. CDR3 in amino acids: CSAHAGFNQPQHF.

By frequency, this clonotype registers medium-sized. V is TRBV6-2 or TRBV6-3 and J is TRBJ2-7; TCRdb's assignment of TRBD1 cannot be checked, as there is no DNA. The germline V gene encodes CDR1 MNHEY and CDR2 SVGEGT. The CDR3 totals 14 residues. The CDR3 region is CASTKGQGRYEQYF.

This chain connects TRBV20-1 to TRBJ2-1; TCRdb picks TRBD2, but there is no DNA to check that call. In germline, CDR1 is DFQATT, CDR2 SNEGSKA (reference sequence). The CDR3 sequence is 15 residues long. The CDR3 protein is CSARTSGALYNEQFF.

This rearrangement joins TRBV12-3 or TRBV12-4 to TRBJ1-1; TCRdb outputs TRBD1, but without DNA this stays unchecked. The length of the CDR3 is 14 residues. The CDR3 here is CASSRAGMNTEAFF.

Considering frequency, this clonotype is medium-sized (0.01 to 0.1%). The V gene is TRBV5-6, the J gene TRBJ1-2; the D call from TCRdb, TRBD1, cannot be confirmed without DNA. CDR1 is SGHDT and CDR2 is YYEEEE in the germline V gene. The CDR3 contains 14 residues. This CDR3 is CASSLPARDHGYTF. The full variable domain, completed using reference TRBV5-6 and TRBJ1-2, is DAGVTQSPTHLIKTRGQQVTLRCSPKSGHDTVSWYQQALGQGPQFIFQYYEEEERQRGNFPDRFSGHQFPNYSSELNVNALLLGDSALYLCASSLPARDHGYTFGSGTRLTVV.

CDR3 amino acids: CASRPEDRWNEKLFF. The rearrangement uses TRBV6-4 and TRBJ1-4; TCRdb proposes TRBD1, but this gene call is untestable without DNA. The CDR3 contains 15 residues. Looked up from germline, CDR1 is MRHNA and CDR2 is SNTAGT.

The CDR3 reads CASSSGQGAQGYGYTF. The rearrangement joins TRBV6-5 to TRBJ1-2; no DNA is available, so the TRBD1 call from TCRdb remains unchecked. The CDR3 is 16 amino acids. Looked up from germline, CDR1 is MNHEY and CDR2 is SVGAGI.

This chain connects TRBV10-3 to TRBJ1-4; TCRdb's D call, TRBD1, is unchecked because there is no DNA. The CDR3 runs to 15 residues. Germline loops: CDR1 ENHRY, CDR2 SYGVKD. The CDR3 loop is CAISDGTRTNEKLFF.

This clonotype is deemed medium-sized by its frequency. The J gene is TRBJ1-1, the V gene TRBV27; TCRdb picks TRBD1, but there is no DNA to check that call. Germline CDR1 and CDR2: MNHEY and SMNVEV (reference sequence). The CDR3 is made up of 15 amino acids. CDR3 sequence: CASQDRGTRNTEAFF.

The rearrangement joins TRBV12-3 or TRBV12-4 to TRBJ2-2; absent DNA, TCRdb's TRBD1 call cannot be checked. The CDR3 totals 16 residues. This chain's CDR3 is CASSHVGQGSTGELFF.

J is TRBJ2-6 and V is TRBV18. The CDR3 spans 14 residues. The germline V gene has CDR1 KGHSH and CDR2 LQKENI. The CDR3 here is CASSPDSGANVLTF.

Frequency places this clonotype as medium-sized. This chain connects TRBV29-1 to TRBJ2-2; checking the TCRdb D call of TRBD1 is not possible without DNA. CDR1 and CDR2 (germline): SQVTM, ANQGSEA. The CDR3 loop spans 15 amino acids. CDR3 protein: CSAASQGANTGELFF.

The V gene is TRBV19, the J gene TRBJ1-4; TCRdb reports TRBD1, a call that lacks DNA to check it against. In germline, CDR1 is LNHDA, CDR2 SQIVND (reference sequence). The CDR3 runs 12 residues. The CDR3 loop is CASGTGKEKLFF.

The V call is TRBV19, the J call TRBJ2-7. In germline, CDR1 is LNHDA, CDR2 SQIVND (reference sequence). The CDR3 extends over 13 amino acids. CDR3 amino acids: CASSSGGAYEQYF.

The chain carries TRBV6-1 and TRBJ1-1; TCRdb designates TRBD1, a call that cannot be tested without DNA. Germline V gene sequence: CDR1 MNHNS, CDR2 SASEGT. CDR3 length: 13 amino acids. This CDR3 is CASSEGRVSEAFF.

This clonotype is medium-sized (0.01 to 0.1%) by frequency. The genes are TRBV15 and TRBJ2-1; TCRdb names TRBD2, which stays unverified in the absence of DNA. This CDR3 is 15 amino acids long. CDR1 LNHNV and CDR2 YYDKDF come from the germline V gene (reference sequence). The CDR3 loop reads CATASWPSVYNEQFF.

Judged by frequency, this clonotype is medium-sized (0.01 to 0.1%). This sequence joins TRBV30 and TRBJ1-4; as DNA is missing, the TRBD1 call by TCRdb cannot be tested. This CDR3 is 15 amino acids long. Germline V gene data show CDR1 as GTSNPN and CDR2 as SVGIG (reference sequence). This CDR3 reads CAWSVDEGSGEKLFF.

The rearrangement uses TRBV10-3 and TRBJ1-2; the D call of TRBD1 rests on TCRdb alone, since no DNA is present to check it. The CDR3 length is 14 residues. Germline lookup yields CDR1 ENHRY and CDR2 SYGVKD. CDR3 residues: CATQDRGPDYGYTF.

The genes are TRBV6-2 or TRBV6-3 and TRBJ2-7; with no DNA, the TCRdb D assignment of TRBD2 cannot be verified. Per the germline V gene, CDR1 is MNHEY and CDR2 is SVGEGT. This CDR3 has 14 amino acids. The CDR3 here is CATQPGDYSYEQYF.

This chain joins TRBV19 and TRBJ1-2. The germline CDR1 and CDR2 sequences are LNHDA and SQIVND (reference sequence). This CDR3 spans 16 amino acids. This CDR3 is CASSISVFGVSYGYTF. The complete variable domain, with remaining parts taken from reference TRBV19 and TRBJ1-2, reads DGGITQSPKYLFRKEGQNVTLSCEQNLNHDAMYWYRQDPGQGLRLIYYSQIVNDFQKGDIAEGYSVSREKKESFPLTVTSAQKNPTAFYLCASSISVFGVSYGYTFGSGTRLTVV.

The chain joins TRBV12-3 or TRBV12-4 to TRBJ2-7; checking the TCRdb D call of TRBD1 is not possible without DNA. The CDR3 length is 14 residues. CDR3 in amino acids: CASWGGQGGNEQYF.

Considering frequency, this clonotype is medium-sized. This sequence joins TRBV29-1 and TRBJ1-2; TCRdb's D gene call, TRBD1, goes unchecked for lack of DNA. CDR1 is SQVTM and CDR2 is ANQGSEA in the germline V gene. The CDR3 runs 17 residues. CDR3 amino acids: CSVEGWSGTGLLRGYTF.

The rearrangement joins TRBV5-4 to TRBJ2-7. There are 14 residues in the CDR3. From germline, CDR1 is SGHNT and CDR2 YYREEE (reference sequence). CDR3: CASSLPGRGHEQYF.

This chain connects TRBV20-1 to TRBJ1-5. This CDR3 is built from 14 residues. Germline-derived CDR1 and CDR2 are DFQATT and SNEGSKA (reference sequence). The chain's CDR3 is CSARDGLTNQPQHF.

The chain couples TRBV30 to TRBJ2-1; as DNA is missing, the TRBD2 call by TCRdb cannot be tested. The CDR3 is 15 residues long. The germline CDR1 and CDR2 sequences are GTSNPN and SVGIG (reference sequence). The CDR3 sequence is CAWSVQNPPLNEQFF. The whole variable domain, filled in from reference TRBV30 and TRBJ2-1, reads SQTIHQWPATLVQPVGSPLSLECTVEGTSNPNLYWYRQAAGRGLQLLFYSVGIGQISSEVPQNLSASRPQDRQFILSSKKLLLSDSGFYLCAWSVQNPPLNEQFFGPGTRLTVL.

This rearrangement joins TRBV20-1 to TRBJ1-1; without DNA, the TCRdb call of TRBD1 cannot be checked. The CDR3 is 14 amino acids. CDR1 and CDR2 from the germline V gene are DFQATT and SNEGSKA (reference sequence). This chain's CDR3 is CSTPGENMNTEAFF.

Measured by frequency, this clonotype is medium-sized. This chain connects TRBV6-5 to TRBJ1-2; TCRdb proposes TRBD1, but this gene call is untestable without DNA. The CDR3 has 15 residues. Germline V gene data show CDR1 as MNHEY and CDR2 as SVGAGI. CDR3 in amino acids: CASSYSMDRGSGYTF.

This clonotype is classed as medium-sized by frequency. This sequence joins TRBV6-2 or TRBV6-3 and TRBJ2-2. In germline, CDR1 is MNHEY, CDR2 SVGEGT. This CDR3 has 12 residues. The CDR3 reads CASSYMAGELFF.

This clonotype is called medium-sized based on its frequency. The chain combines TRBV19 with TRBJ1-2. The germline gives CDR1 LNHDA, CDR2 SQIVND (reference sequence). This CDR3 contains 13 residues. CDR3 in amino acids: CASREEGTYGYTF.

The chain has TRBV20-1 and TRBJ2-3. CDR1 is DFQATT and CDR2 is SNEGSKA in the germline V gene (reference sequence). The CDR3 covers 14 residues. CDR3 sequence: CSANVGSGTDTQYF.

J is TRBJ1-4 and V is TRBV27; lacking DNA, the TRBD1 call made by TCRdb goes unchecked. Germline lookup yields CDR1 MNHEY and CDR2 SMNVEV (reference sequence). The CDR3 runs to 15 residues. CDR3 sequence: CASTTMGGGNEKLFF.